The rows below give T cell receptor beta chains drawn from one sample of a study of blood T cell repertoires in COVID-19. Profiling relied on immunoSEQ multiplex PCR, and the TCRdb table lists in-frame clones only, not all of them. The sample carries some 210,000 clones, 70% to 90% recorded once. Sequencing used peripheral blood. The source of these receptors is a woman aged 70 to 79 with active or convalescent COVID-19. CDR3s include the opening cysteine and the closing phenylalanine or tryptophan. D genes are given only for firm matches. Expanded clones get a size class; other rows say once, few or many, or leave the size out.

TRBV7-6	TRBD2	TRBJ2-1	-	TGTGCCAGCAGCTACAGACTAGCGGGCTACAATGAGCAGTTCTTC	CASSYRLAGYNEQFF
TRBV7-6	-	TRBJ2-5	-	TGTGCCAGCAGCGGTAGACAGGTTGGGACCCAGTACTTC	CASSGRQVGTQYF
TRBV9	TRBD2	TRBJ2-2	-	TGTGCCAGCAGCAAGAACGGGGCTAGCGGGAGAACCGGGGAGCTGTTTTTT	CASSKNGASGRTGELFF
TRBV19	TRBD2	TRBJ2-1	once	TGTGCCAGTAGTATAGGGGGTAGCGGGAGGGTTGGTGAGCAGTTCTTC	CASSIGGSGRVGEQFF
TRBV19	TRBD1	TRBJ1-5	-	TGTGCCAGTATCGACAGGGGAACGCGGCAGCCCCAGCATTTT	CASIDRGTRQPQHF
TRBV6-4	-	TRBJ2-5	-	TGTGCCAGCAGTTTTGGACAGAAGCAAGAGACCCAGTACTTC	CASSFGQKQETQYF
TRBV7-9	TRBD2	TRBJ2-3	-	TGTGCCAGCAGCGCCGAGGTAGCGGGAGCTGGGCGGACGCAGTATTTT	CASSAEVAGAGRTQYF
TRBV20-1	-	TRBJ1-1	few	TGCAGTGCTCGTGGCCCACTACTATACTCAGCTTTCTTT	CSARGPLLYSAFF
TRBV5-1	TRBD1	TRBJ1-2	once	TGCGCCAGCAGCTTGGCTGGACAGGGAGAATTTTGGAGCTACACCTTC	CASSLAGQGEFWSYTF
TRBV9	-	TRBJ1-2	-	TGTGCCAGCAGCGCAGACAGGAACCAGCGAGGCTACACCTTC	CASSADRNQRGYTF
TRBV5-4	-	TRBJ2-1	once	TGTGCCAGCAGTCCTGGTGGGCGTCTTGCAAATGAGCAGTTCTTC	CASSPGGRLANEQFF
TRBV6-1	TRBD1	TRBJ2-7	-	TGTGCCAGCAGTGAGCCGGGACAGGCCCTGGACGAGCAGTACTTC	CASSEPGQALDEQYF
TRBV3-1/TRBV3-2	TRBD1	TRBJ2-1	once	TGTGCCAGCAGCCTTCTTGGACAGGGTCGGGATGAGCAGTTCTTC	CASSLLGQGRDEQFF
TRBV6-5	-	TRBJ1-5	-	TGTGCCAGCAGCAGGGAGGAGGGCCAGCCCCAGCATTTT	CASSREEGQPQHF
TRBV7-9	-	TRBJ2-2	-	TGTGCCAGCAGCTTAGGGACAGTCAACACCGGGGAGCTGTTTTTT	CASSLGTVNTGELFF
TRBV5-1	TRBD1	TRBJ1-1	once	TGCGCCAGCAGCCCGGAGGGGGCTAGGACTGAAGCTTTCTTT	CASSPEGARTEAFF
TRBV5-6	-	TRBJ1-2	few	TGTGCCAGCAGGCACCAGGGTGCAGAAGGCTACACCTTC	CASRHQGAEGYTF
TRBV6-5	-	TRBJ2-7	-	TGTGCCACCCAGCGTACCGGGAGTGACTACGAGCAGTACTTC	CATQRTGSDYEQYF
TRBV6-5	TRBD2	TRBJ2-7	-	TGTGCCAGCAGCCGCGGGACTACCTACGAGCAGTACTTC	CASSRGTTYEQYF
TRBV4-1	TRBD2	TRBJ2-3	-	TGCGCCAGCAGCCAAGATTTCAGCGGGAGCGGTGGGGATACGCAGTATTTT	CASSQDFSGSGGDTQYF
TRBV6-5	TRBD1	TRBJ1-4	-	TGTGCCAGCAGTTACGACAGGGGCAATGAAAAACTGTTTTTT	CASSYDRGNEKLFF
TRBV5-1	TRBD2	TRBJ2-5	-	TGCGCCAGCAGCTCGGGACTAGCCGGGGAGACCCAGTACTTC	CASSSGLAGETQYF
TRBV2	-	TRBJ2-7	-	TGTGCCAGCAGTTGGACTGAGTACGAGCAGTACTTC	CASSWTEYEQYF
TRBV7-8	TRBD2	TRBJ2-1	-	TGTGCCAGCAGCTTAGACCGACTAGCGTCAGGGAATGAGCAGTTCTTC	CASSLDRLASGNEQFF
TRBV5-1	-	TRBJ2-7	-	TGCGCCAGCAGCTTCACAGGGTTTTCCTACGAGCAGTACTTC	CASSFTGFSYEQYF
TRBV7-6	TRBD2	TRBJ2-1	-	TGTGCCAGCAGCTTAGCGGGAGGGCCCTACAATGAGCAGTTCTTC	CASSLAGGPYNEQFF
TRBV5-1	TRBD1	TRBJ1-1	-	TGCGCCAGCAGTTCTGGCGGGACAGGGTATCACACTGAAGCTTTCTTT	CASSSGGTGYHTEAFF
TRBV5-1	-	TRBJ1-1	once	TGCGCCAGCAGCTTGGCGGCTGGGCTGGGTGAAGCTTTCTTT	CASSLAAGLGEAFF
TRBV7-9	TRBD1	TRBJ1-5	-	TGTGCCAGCAGCTTAGGTACAGGGGGCAATCAGCCCCAGCATTTT	CASSLGTGGNQPQHF
TRBV28	-	TRBJ1-6	-	TGTGCCAGCAGTCCAAGGCAGGGGACGAGCTCCTATAATTCACCCCTCCACTTT	CASSPRQGTSSYNSPLHF
TRBV10-3	TRBD2	TRBJ2-7	once	TGTGCCATCGGGGGTGGCGGGAGGGCCAACGAGCAGTACTTC	CAIGGGGRANEQYF
TRBV18	TRBD1	TRBJ2-2	-	TGTGCCAGCTCACCACAGGGGGCGCCCGTCGGGGAGCTGTTTTTT	CASSPQGAPVGELFF
TRBV5-4	-	TRBJ2-2	-	TGTGCCAGCAGCTTGCCAGCCCGGCGGGGCACCGGGGAGCTGTTTTTT	CASSLPARRGTGELFF
TRBV29-1	TRBD1	TRBJ2-5	-	TGCAGCGTTGATGGACAGGGACAAGAGACCCAGTACTTC	CSVDGQGQETQYF
TRBV5-1	TRBD2	TRBJ2-3	-	TGCGCCAGCAGCTTTCTGCCAAAGACTAGCGAGAGGGTAGATACGCAGTATTTT	CASSFLPKTSERVDTQYF
TRBV7-7	TRBD2	TRBJ2-2	-	TGTGCTAGCAGCTCCTCGACTAGCGGGAGGGGTCCCGGGGAGCTGTTTTTT	CASSSSTSGRGPGELFF
TRBV7-9	-	TRBJ1-6	-	TGTGCCAGCAGCACCCCCGGGAGTAGGAATTCACCCCTCCACTTT	CASSTPGSRNSPLHF
TRBV5-6	-	TRBJ2-2	few	TGTGCCAGCACTCTGCGCGTGAGCAGCGACACCGGGGAGCTGTTTTTT	CASTLRVSSDTGELFF
TRBV28	-	TRBJ1-1	few	TGTGCCAGCAGGGTGACTTTGGGCACTGAAGCTTTCTTT	CASRVTLGTEAFF
TRBV11-1	-	TRBJ2-3	-	TGTGCCAGCAGCTCGCTCGGGGATCGTGCAGATACGCAGTATTTT	CASSSLGDRADTQYF
TRBV19	-	TRBJ2-4	-	TGTGCCAGTAGTATTACAGGGCTGGCCAAAAACATTCAGTACTTC	CASSITGLAKNIQYF
TRBV6-5	TRBD2	TRBJ2-3	-	TGTGCCAGCAGTCGGACTAGTATATCAGATACGCAGTATTTT	CASSRTSISDTQYF
TRBV19	-	TRBJ2-6	once	TGTGCCAGTAGTATAGACGTTGGGGCCAACGTCCTGACTTTC	CASSIDVGANVLTF
TRBV7-3	-	TRBJ2-7	few	TGTGCCAGCAGCTCAGGGGGGGAGCAGTACTTC	CASSSGGEQYF
TRBV7-9	-	TRBJ1-4	-	TGTGCCAGCAGCCGCGGGGGGATAGGTGAAAAACTGTTTTTT	CASSRGGIGEKLFF